These 16 T cell receptor beta chains were all obtained from the same sample, sequenced in a study of CD8+ T cells in alopecia areata. Extracted RNA was reverse transcribed, and the resulting cDNA served as sequencing template. Sequencing was performed with immunoSEQ multiplex PCR; in TCRdb, only in-frame clones are kept and a portion is missing. This sample has roughly 92,000 clones, with about two thirds found just once. The treatment is: oral pan-JAK inhibitor, 5-10 mg twice daily. This material consisted of CD8+ T cells sorted from blood, taken around week 42, from a patient treated with tofacitinib. These receptors were collected from a human donor with alopecia areata.

The V and J genes are TRBV29-1 and TRBJ2-2; D is undetermined. CDR3 length: 13 amino acids. V lost 3 bases, J lost 0 bases, and 5 bases lay in between. The V gene's germline CDR1 is SQVTM and CDR2 ANQGSEA. The CDR3 is CSVETTNTGELFF. The DNA of the CDR3 is TGCAGCGTTGAGACAACGAACACCGGGGAGCTGTTTTTT.

The genes are TRBV30 and TRBJ2-1, with 8 bases aligning to TRBD1. V shed 3 bases and J 6 bases; nucleotides not matched to a gene: 7. CDR1 and CDR2 (germline): GTSNPN, SVGIG (reference sequence). The CDR3 is 14 amino acids. The CDR3 sequence is CAWSIGQGANEQFF. CDR3 nucleotide sequence: TGTGCCTGGAGCATCGGGCAGGGGGCCAATGAGCAGTTCTTC.

The chain combines TRBV27 with TRBJ2-3; 7 bases agree with TRBD1. The CDR3 is 15 residues long. Germline CDR1 is MNHEY and CDR2 is SMNVEV (reference sequence). J gave up 2 bases and V 5 bases, and 7 bases lay outside the gene matches. CDR3 in amino acids: CASSQDRPPTDTQYF. CDR3 nucleotide sequence: TGTGCCAGCAGTCAGGACAGGCCCCCCACAGATACGCAGTATTTT.

This clone was detected a few times. The V and J genes are TRBV4-3 and TRBJ1-1; D is possibly TRBD1 (6 bases). The CDR3 spans 17 residues. Germline V gene lookup returns CDR1 LGHNA and CDR2 YSLEER. V was cut by 3 bases and J by 3 bases, with 20 bases left in between. CDR3 coding DNA: TGCGCCAGCAGCCATGGGGGAGGGGGACATCGCGACACTGAAGCTTTCTTT. It translates to CASSHGGGGHRDTEAFF.

V and J are TRBV7-2 and TRBJ1-1; 7 bases map to TRBD1. Germline CDR1 and CDR2: SGHTA and FQGNSA. CDR3 size: 16 residues. V shed 5 bases, J shed 1 base, and the junction held 10 bases outside the gene matches. The CDR3 DNA follows: TGTGCCAGCAGCCAAACTTCGGACAGGACGAACACTGAAGCTTTCTTT. As protein: CASSQTSDRTNTEAFF.

The chain uses TRBV27 and TRBJ2-1; unclear D gene. The CDR3 length is 13 residues. The V end lost 2 bases, the J end lost 2 bases, and 4 bases lay between the germline ends. The germline gives CDR1 MNHEY, CDR2 SMNVEV (reference sequence). The chain's CDR3 is CASSLVAYNEQFF. In DNA, the CDR3 is TGTGCCAGCAGTTTAGTAGCCTACAATGAGCAGTTCTTC.

This chain uses TRBV27 with TRBJ2-3; 9 bases agree with TRBD2. Trimming took 0 bases from V and 2 from J; bases not matched to a gene: 6. Per germline, CDR1 MNHEY and CDR2 SMNVEV (reference sequence). This CDR3 is built from 17 residues. The CDR3 reads CASSLSPTSGLTDTQYF. The CDR3 nucleotides are TGTGCCAGCAGTTTATCCCCGACTAGCGGCCTCACAGATACGCAGTATTTT.

In its sample, this clone was seen a few times. The rearrangement links TRBV5-1 to TRBJ2-5; 8 bases are a match to TRBD2. There are 13 residues in the CDR3. V was pared by 2 bases and J by 4 bases, with 1 base of the junction left unmatched. Germline V gene data show CDR1 as SGHRS and CDR2 as YFSETQ. The CDR3 nucleotides read TGCGCCAGCAGCTTCGGGACTAGAGAGACCCAGTACTTC. Protein sequence: CASSFGTRETQYF.

CDR3 bases: TGCGCCAGCAGCCAAGCCTTCGGACAGGGCTTCTACGAGCAGTACTTC. It codes for CASSQAFGQGFYEQYF. The chain is built from TRBV4-3 and TRBJ2-7; TRBD1 agrees at 8 bases. Germline trimming cut 1 base from V and 3 bases from J; bases unmatched to any gene: 8. This CDR3 spans 16 amino acids. Germline assignment: CDR1 LGHNA and CDR2 YSLEER.

This chain joins TRBV2 and TRBJ2-7, with D possibly matching TRBD1 (6 bases). Germline V gene lookup returns CDR1 SNHLY and CDR2 FYNNEI. The V end was cut by 6 bases, the J end by 2 bases, with 14 bases between. This CDR3 comprises 14 residues. The CDR3: CASRPRQDAYEQYF. In DNA form, the CDR3 reads TGTGCCAGCAGGCCTCGACAGGATGCCTACGAGCAGTACTTC.

The chain recombines TRBV2 with TRBJ1-2; 8 bases agree with TRBD1. There are 11 residues in the CDR3. V shed 8 bases and J 5 bases; nucleotides not matched to a gene: 1. Germline assignment: CDR1 SNHLY and CDR2 FYNNEI. The CDR3 loop is CASDRGYGYTF. The CDR3 nucleotides are TGTGCCAGCGACAGGGGATATGGCTACACCTTC.

As DNA, the CDR3 is TGTGCCAGCAGCCCACCCGGCCGGGCCCATAACTATGGCTACACCTTC. It specifies CASSPPGRAHNYGYTF. The chain links TRBV9 to TRBJ1-2; D is ambiguous. Per germline, CDR1 SGDLS and CDR2 YYNGEE. Trimming cost V 4 bases and J 1 base, with 17 bases left between them. This CDR3 is 16 amino acids long.

The J gene is TRBJ1-1, the V gene TRBV11-2; D may be TRBD1 (6 bases). The CDR3 runs to 14 residues. Germline CDR1 SGHAT, CDR2 FQNNGV. V lost 3 bases to trimming and J lost 7 bases, with 15 bases between them. The CDR3 loop is CASSLTGARNEAFF. The CDR3 DNA is TGTGCCAGCAGCTTGACGGGGGCGCGAAATGAAGCTTTCTTT.

The chain links TRBV30 to TRBJ1-2; TRBD1 might be the D (5 bases). The CDR3 is made up of 12 amino acids. The germline CDR1 and CDR2 sequences are GTSNPN and SVGIG (reference sequence). Trimming shortened V by 2 bases and J by 4 bases, and 8 bases separated the two germline ends. This CDR3 reads CAWSPDSYGYTF. CDR3 DNA sequence: TGTGCCTGGAGTCCAGACAGCTATGGCTACACCTTC.

V usage is TRBV4-1 and J usage is TRBJ2-1, with D possibly being TRBD2 (5 bases). This CDR3 contains 15 residues. CDR1 and CDR2 from the germline V gene are MGHRA and YSYEKL. The ends were cut back, 0 bases at V and 2 bases at J, with 8 bases in the middle. For the CDR3, the DNA is TGCGCCAGCAGCCAAGAGAGCGGAACCTACAATGAGCAGTTCTTC. Translating it yields CASSQESGTYNEQFF.

The chain carries TRBV4-3 and TRBJ1-5; a possible D gene is TRBD1 (5 bases). This CDR3 has 16 residues. Germline CDR1 reads LGHNA; CDR2 reads YSLEER. Trimming stripped 0 bases from V and 2 bases from J, with 11 bases between. CDR3 sequence reads: CASSQDRRGGNQPQHF. The CDR3 bases are TGCGCCAGCAGCCAAGATCGGCGGGGCGGCAATCAGCCCCAGCATTTT.